These T cell receptor beta chains were read from a single sample in a study of PD-1 blockade in classical Hodgkin lymphoma. Profiled with immunoSEQ multiplex PCR; TCRdb holds only in-frame clones, not every one. The profile shows some 24,000 clones, around four fifths of them singletons. Sequencing used peripheral blood mononuclear cells (PBMCs), obtained before the fourth cycle of nivolumab. All receptors derive from a human donor with classical Hodgkin lymphoma. CDR3s include the opening cysteine and the closing phenylalanine or tryptophan. The order of the fields is V gene, clone size, CDR3 length, D gene, J gene, CDR3 protein, CDR3 DNA. D genes are given only for firm matches. Some rows mark clone size as missing; the rest say once, few, many or name a class of expanded clone.

TRBV9	NA	16	TRBD2	TRBJ2-2	CASSVGRTSGVGELFF	TGTGCCAGCAGCGTGGGCCGGACTAGCGGAGTAGGGGAGCTGTTTTTT
TRBV10-2	NA	14	NA	TRBJ1-2	CASSDRTANYGYTF	TGCGCCAGCAGTGATCGGACAGCTAACTATGGCTACACCTTC
TRBV5-6	once	13	TRBD1	TRBJ2-7	CASSFGNRGEQYF	TGTGCCAGCAGCTTCGGTAACAGGGGCGAGCAGTACTTC
TRBV5-1	NA	13	NA	TRBJ2-7	CASSTDGLSEQYF	TGCGCCAGCAGCACCGACGGACTTAGCGAGCAGTACTTC
TRBV21-1	NA	17	NA	TRBJ2-5	CASSKVRQGRLEETQYF	TGTGCCAGCAGCAAAGTGAGACAGGGGCGCTTGGAGGAGACCCAGTACTTC
TRBV7-9	NA	16	TRBD2	TRBJ2-2	CASSDSSGRAFWELFF	TGTGCCAGCAGCGATTCTAGCGGGAGGGCCTTCTGGGAGCTGTTTTTT
TRBV6-5	few	15	TRBD2	TRBJ2-7	CASSYSSSGSYEQYF	TGTGCCAGCAGTTACTCGTCTAGCGGGAGCTACGAGCAGTACTTC
TRBV2	NA	15	TRBD1	TRBJ2-3	CASIPGTGGTDTQYF	TGTGCCAGCATCCCCGGGACAGGGGGGACAGATACGCAGTATTTT
TRBV7-2	NA	14	NA	TRBJ2-7	CASSLGGRLYEQYF	TGTGCCAGCAGCTTAGGGGGGCGCCTCTACGAGCAGTACTTC
TRBV11-2	NA	14	NA	TRBJ1-2	CASSLGPQGYGYTF	TGTGCCAGCAGCTTGGGCCCACAGGGCTATGGCTACACCTTC
TRBV6-5	NA	15	NA	TRBJ2-7	CASSSGFLASYEQYF	TGTGCCAGCAGTTCAGGCTTTCTGGCCTCCTACGAGCAGTACTTC
TRBV4-1	once	14	NA	TRBJ2-3	CASSLGGRRDTQYF	TGCGCCAGCAGCCTGGGGGGCCGGCGGGATACGCAGTATTTT
TRBV6-6	NA	15	NA	TRBJ1-4	CASSYSRGYYEKLFF	TGTGCCAGCAGTTACTCGCGTGGTTATTATGAAAAACTGTTTTTT
TRBV6-5	NA	14	NA	TRBJ1-4	CASSYTVSNEKLFF	TGTGCCAGCAGCTACACGGTTTCTAATGAAAAACTGTTTTTT
TRBV19	NA	15	TRBD1	TRBJ1-2	CASSIVRQGNYGYTF	TGTGCCAGTAGTATAGTGAGACAGGGGAACTATGGCTACACCTTC
TRBV27	NA	14	NA	TRBJ2-3	CASSFRGSKDTQYF	TGTGCCAGCAGTTTTAGGGGTAGCAAAGATACGCAGTATTTT
TRBV27	NA	17	TRBD2	TRBJ2-1	CASNPLPGLAATGGQFF	TGTGCCAGCAATCCACTCCCGGGACTAGCGGCCACCGGGGGGCAGTTCTTC
TRBV7-2	NA	16	TRBD2	TRBJ2-7	CASSRTSGASSYEQYF	TGTGCCAGCAGCCGGACTAGCGGGGCTTCCTCCTACGAGCAGTACTTC
TRBV5-1	NA	14	NA	TRBJ1-4	CASSPEPFNEKLFF	TGCGCCAGCAGCCCAGAACCCTTTAATGAAAAACTGTTTTTT
TRBV7-9	NA	16	TRBD1	TRBJ2-6	CASTVTGKAGANVLTF	TGTGCCAGCACCGTGACAGGGAAGGCCGGGGCCAACGTCCTGACTTTC
TRBV19	NA	14	NA	TRBJ1-6	CASRVSSYNSPLHF	TGTGCCAGTAGAGTCAGCTCCTATAATTCACCCCTCCACTTT
TRBV12-5	NA	13	NA	TRBJ1-1	CASGYTQNTEAFF	TGTGCTAGTGGTTACACACAGAACACTGAAGCTTTCTTT
TRBV2	NA	15	NA	TRBJ1-1	CANFKRQGSSTEAFF	TGTGCCAACTTCAAGAGGCAGGGATCGTCCACTGAAGCTTTCTTT
TRBV4-2	few	15	NA	TRBJ2-2	CASSQDWAGTGELFF	TGTGCCAGCAGCCAAGATTGGGCCGGCACCGGGGAGCTGTTTTTT
TRBV12-5	NA	17	TRBD1	TRBJ1-3	CASGGGGQTISGNTIYF	TGTGCTAGTGGCGGGGGGGGACAGACGATCTCTGGAAACACCATATATTTT
TRBV28	NA	16	NA	TRBJ2-1	CASSLVGGGTYNEQFF	TGTGCCAGCAGTTTAGTGGGCGGCGGAACCTACAATGAGCAGTTCTTC
TRBV10-2	once	11	NA	TRBJ2-1	CASSERNEQFF	TGCGCCAGCAGTGAAAGGAATGAGCAGTTCTTC
TRBV11-2	NA	15	NA	TRBJ2-5	CASSLVRISLETQYF	TGTGCCAGCAGCTTAGTTAGAATCAGCTTAGAGACCCAGTACTTC
TRBV6-5	NA	11	NA	TRBJ2-7	CASSYGDEQYF	TGTGCCAGCAGTTACGGAGACGAGCAGTACTTC
TRBV4-3	NA	13	NA	TRBJ1-1	CASSQDLASGAFF	TGCGCCAGCAGCCAAGATCTAGCAAGCGGGGCTTTCTTT
TRBV29-1	once	14	TRBD2	TRBJ2-5	CSVEDSGREETQYF	TGCAGCGTTGAAGATTCCGGGAGGGAAGAGACCCAGTACTTC
TRBV28	few	16	TRBD1	TRBJ2-3	CASSAPGTGHTDTQYF	TGTGCCAGCAGTGCCCCCGGGACAGGGCACACAGATACGCAGTATTTT
TRBV7-3	NA	15	TRBD1	TRBJ2-5	CASSPTGGLGETQYF	TGTGCCAGCAGCCCGACAGGGGGCTTAGGAGAGACCCAGTACTTC
TRBV30	NA	13	NA	TRBJ2-5	CAWSDGGAETQYF	TGTGCCTGGAGTGATGGGGGAGCGGAGACCCAGTACTTC
TRBV5-4	NA	14	NA	TRBJ2-3	CASSELGVTDTQYF	TGTGCCAGCAGCGAACTGGGGGTCACAGATACGCAGTATTTT
TRBV11-2	NA	13	NA	TRBJ2-7	CASSLDSSYEQYF	TGTGCCAGCAGCTTAGATAGTTCCTACGAGCAGTACTTC
TRBV7-8	NA	15	TRBD2	TRBJ2-1	CASSLSGGTYNEQFF	TGTGCCAGCAGCTTAAGCGGGGGGACCTACAATGAGCAGTTCTTC
TRBV6-4	NA	15	TRBD2	TRBJ2-2	CASSGLAGNTGELFF	TGTGCCAGCAGTGGACTAGCGGGGAACACCGGGGAGCTGTTTTTT
TRBV13	medium-sized	14	NA	TRBJ1-5	CASSLAGVGQPQHF	TGTGCCAGCAGCTTAGCAGGGGTAGGTCAGCCCCAGCATTTT
TRBV4-1	NA	16	NA	TRBJ2-5	CASSPYGGGLQETQYF	TGCGCCAGCAGCCCCTATGGGGGTGGACTCCAAGAGACCCAGTACTTC
TRBV19	NA	14	NA	TRBJ1-6	CASSPRGMDSPLHF	TGTGCCAGTAGTCCCCGGGGGATGGATTCACCCCTCCACTTT
TRBV6-5	NA	14	NA	TRBJ2-7	CASARRDSGYEQYF	TGTGCCAGCGCACGGAGGGACAGTGGCTACGAGCAGTACTTC
TRBV14	NA	15	NA	TRBJ1-5	CASSQAGGPNQPQHF	TGTGCCAGCAGCCAAGCAGGAGGCCCCAATCAGCCCCAGCATTTT
TRBV30	NA	13	NA	TRBJ1-3	CAWSPGSGNTIYF	TGTGCCTGGAGTCCCGGCTCGGGAAACACCATATATTTT
TRBV4-2	few	15	TRBD1	TRBJ1-5	CASSQEGTERQPQHF	TGTGCCAGCAGCCAAGAAGGGACAGAGCGTCAGCCCCAGCATTTT
TRBV7-7	NA	18	NA	TRBJ1-5	CASSSRTTQGWGNQPQHF	TGTGCCAGCAGCTCTAGGACCACGCAGGGATGGGGCAATCAGCCCCAGCATTTT
TRBV7-2	NA	12	NA	TRBJ2-7	CASSRAPYEQYF	TGTGCCAGCAGCAGGGCCCCCTACGAGCAGTACTTC
TRBV20-1	NA	11	NA	TRBJ1-1	CSAYLRTEAFF	TGCAGTGCGTACCTTCGTACTGAAGCTTTCTTT
TRBV7-2	NA	15	NA	TRBJ1-4	CASSKQGGGNEKLFF	TGTGCCAGCAGCAAACAGGGTGGGGGTAATGAAAAACTGTTTTTT
TRBV5-5	NA	19	TRBD1	TRBJ2-3	CASSPNSGQGARVTDTQYF	TGTGCCAGCAGCCCCAACTCCGGACAGGGGGCGCGTGTCACAGATACGCAGTATTTT
TRBV7-9	few	15	NA	TRBJ2-2	CASSQLAGVVGELFF	TGTGCCAGCAGCCAATTGGCAGGGGTGGTCGGGGAGCTGTTTTTT
TRBV7-2	NA	13	NA	TRBJ1-1	CASSLDSWAEAFF	TGTGCCAGCAGCTTAGATTCTTGGGCTGAAGCTTTCTTT
TRBV4-3	once	15	TRBD2	TRBJ2-7	CASSRLAGAEYEQYF	TGCGCCAGCAGCCGTCTAGCGGGAGCGGAATACGAGCAGTACTTC
TRBV10-1	NA	12	NA	TRBJ1-2	CASSEGQDGYTF	TGCGCCAGCAGTGAGGGGCAGGATGGCTACACCTTC
TRBV2	few	15	TRBD1	TRBJ1-5	CASRGTGFFNQPQHF	TGTGCCAGCAGAGGGACAGGCTTCTTCAATCAGCCCCAGCATTTT
TRBV19	once	16	NA	TRBJ1-1	CASSPRTSSRNTEAFF	TGTGCCAGTAGTCCTCGGACATCCTCAAGGAACACTGAAGCTTTCTTT
TRBV30	NA	10	NA	TRBJ2-7	CAWSINEQYF	TGTGCCTGGAGTATTAACGAGCAGTACTTC
TRBV4-1	NA	16	NA	TRBJ2-2	CASRPVQGLKTGELFF	TGCGCCAGCAGACCAGTACAGGGATTGAAGACCGGGGAGCTGTTTTTT
TRBV15	few	14	NA	TRBJ1-6	CATSREQGRSPLHF	TGTGCCACCAGCAGAGAACAAGGGAGGTCACCCCTCCACTTT
TRBV9	few	19	NA	TRBJ2-1	CASSDPGWTAGSPYNEQFF	TGTGCCAGCAGCGACCCAGGTTGGACGGCCGGGAGCCCCTACAATGAGCAGTTCTTC